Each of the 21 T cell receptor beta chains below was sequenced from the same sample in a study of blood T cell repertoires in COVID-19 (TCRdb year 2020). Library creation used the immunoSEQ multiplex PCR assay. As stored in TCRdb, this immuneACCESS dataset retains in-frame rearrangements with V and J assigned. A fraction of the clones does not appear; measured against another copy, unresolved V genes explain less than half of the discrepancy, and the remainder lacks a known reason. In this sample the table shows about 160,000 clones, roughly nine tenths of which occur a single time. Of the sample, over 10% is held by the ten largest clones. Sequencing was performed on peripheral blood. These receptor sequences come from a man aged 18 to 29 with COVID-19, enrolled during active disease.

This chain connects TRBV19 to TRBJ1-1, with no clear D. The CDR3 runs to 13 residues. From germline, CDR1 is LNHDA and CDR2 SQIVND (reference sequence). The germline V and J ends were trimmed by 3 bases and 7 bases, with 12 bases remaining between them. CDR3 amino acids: CASSMWERGEAFF. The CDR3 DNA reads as TGTGCCAGTAGTATGTGGGAGCGCGGTGAAGCTTTCTTT.

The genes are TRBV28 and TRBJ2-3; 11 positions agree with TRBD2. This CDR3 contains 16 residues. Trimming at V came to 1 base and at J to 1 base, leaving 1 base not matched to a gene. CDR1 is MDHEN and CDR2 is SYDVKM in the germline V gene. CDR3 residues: CASSLLAGGGTDTQYF. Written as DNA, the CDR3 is TGTGCCAGCAGTTTATTAGCGGGAGGGGGCACAGATACGCAGTATTTT.

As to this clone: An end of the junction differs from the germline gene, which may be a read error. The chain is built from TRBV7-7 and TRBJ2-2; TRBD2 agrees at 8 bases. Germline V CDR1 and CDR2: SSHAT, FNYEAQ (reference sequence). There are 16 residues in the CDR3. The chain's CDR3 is CASSLASGSNTGELFF. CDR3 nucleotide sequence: TGTGCTAGCAGCTTGGCTAGCGGGTCTAACACCGGGGAGCTGTTTTTT.

CDR3 loop: CASSPAAGGFEQYF. In nucleotides, the CDR3 is TGTGCCAGCAGCCCCGCTGCGGGAGGGTTCGAGCAGTACTTC. The chain has TRBV6-5 and TRBJ2-7, with 9 bases identical to TRBD2. The CDR3 totals 14 residues. V was pared by 6 bases and J by 6 bases, with 9 bases of the junction left unmatched. CDR1 MNHEY and CDR2 SVGAGI come from the germline V gene.

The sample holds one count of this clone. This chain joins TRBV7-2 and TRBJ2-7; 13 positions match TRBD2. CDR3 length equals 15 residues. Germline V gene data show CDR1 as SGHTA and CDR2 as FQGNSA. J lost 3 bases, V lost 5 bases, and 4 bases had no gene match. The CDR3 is CASSPGTSGVYEQYF. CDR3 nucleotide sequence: TGTGCCAGCAGCCCGGGGACTAGCGGGGTCTACGAGCAGTACTTC.

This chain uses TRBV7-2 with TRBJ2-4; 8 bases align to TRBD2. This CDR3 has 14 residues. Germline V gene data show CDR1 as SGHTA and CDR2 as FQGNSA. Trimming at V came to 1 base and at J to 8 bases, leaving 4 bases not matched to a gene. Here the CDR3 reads CASSLESGRDIQYF. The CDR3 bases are TGTGCCAGCAGCTTAGAGAGCGGGAGAGACATTCAGTACTTC. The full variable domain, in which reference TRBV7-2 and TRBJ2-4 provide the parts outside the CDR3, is GAGVSQSPSNKVTEKGKDVELRCDPISGHTALYWYRQSLGQGLEFLIYFQGNSAPDKSGLPSDRFSAERTGGSVSTLTIQRTQQEDSAVYLCASSLESGRDIQYFGAGTRLSVL.

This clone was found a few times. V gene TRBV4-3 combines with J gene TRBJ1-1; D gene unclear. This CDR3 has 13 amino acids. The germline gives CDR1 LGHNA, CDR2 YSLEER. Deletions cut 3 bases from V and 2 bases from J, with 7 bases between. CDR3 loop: CASSHLANTEAFF. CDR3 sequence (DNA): TGCGCCAGCAGCCACCTAGCAAACACTGAAGCTTTCTTT.

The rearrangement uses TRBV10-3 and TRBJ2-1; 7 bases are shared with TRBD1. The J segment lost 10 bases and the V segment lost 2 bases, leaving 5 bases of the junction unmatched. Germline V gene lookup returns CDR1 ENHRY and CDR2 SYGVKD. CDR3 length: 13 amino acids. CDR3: CAISEGQAVEQFF. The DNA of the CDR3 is TGTGCCATCAGTGAGGGACAGGCCGTAGAGCAGTTCTTC.

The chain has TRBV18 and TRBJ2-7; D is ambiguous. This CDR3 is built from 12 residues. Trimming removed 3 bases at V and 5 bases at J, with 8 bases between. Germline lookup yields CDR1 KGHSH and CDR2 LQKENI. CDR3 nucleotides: TGTGCCAGCTCACCTCCTAGTAACGAGCAGTACTTC. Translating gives CASSPPSNEQYF.

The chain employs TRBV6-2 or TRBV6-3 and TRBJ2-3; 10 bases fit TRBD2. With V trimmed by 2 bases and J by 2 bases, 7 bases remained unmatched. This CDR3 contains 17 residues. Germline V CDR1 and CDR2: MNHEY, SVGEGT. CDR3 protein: CASSYRAGGPHTDTQYF. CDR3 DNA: TGTGCCAGCAGTTACAGAGCGGGAGGGCCCCACACAGATACGCAGTATTTT.

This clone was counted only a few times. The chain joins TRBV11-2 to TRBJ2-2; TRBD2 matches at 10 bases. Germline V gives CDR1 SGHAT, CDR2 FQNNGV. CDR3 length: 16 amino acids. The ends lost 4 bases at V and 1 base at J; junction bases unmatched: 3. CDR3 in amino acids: CASSYSSGRNTGELFF. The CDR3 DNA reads TGTGCCAGCAGCTACTCTAGCGGGAGGAACACCGGGGAGCTGTTTTTT.

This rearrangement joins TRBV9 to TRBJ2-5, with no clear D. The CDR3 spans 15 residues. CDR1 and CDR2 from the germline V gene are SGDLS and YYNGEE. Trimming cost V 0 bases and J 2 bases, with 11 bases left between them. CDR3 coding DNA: TGTGCCAGCAGCGTAGCTACGGGTGTTCAAGAGACCCAGTACTTC. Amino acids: CASSVATGVQETQYF.

The CDR3 region is CASSQGPGQGPSGANVLTF. Written as DNA, the CDR3 is TGCGCCAGCAGCCAGGGACCGGGACAGGGGCCCTCTGGGGCCAACGTCCTGACTTTC. V is TRBV4-3 and J is TRBJ2-6; 10 bases map to TRBD1. In germline, CDR1 is LGHNA, CDR2 YSLEER. This CDR3 region has 19 residues. Losses at the gene ends were 3 bases for V and 0 bases for J; bases not matched to a gene: 8.

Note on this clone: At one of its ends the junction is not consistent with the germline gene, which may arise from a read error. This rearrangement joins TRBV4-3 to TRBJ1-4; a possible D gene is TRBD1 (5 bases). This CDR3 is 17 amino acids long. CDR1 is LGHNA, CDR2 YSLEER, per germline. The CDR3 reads CASSREGPSATNEKLLF. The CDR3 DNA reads TGCGCCAGCAGCCGAGAGGGGCCGTCCGCAACTAATGAAAAACTGCTTTTT.

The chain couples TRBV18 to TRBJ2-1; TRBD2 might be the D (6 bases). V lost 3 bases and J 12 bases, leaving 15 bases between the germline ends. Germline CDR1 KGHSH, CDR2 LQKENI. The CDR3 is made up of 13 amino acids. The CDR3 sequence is CASSPVVEGAQFF. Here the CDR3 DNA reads TGTGCCAGCTCACCCGTGGTGGAGGGAGCGCAGTTCTTC.

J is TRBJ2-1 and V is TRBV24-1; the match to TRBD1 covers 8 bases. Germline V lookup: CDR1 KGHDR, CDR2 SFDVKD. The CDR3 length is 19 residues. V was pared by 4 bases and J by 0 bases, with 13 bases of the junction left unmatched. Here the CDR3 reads CATSDLPRGQGSSYNEQFF. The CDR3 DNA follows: TGTGCCACCAGTGACCTCCCCAGGGGGCAGGGAAGCTCCTACAATGAGCAGTTCTTC.

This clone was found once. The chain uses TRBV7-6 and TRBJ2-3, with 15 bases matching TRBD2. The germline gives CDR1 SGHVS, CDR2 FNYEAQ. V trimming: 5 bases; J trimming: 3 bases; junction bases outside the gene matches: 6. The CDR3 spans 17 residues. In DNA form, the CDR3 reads TGTGCCAGCAGCGCCCGGACTAGCGGGAGGGGTACAGATACGCAGTATTTT. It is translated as CASSARTSGRGTDTQYF.

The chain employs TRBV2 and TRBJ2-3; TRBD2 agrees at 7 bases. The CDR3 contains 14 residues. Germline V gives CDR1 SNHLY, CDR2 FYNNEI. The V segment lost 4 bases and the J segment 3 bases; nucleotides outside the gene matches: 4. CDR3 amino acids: CASSVGLVTDTQYF. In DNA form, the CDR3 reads TGTGCCAGCAGTGTCGGACTAGTTACAGATACGCAGTATTTT.

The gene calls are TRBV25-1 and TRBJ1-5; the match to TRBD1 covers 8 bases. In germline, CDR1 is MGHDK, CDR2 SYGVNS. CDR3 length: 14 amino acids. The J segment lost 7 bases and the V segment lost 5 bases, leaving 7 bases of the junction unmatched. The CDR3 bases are TGTGCCAGCAGTCGGACAGGGCGGGACCAGCCCCAGCATTTT. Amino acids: CASSRTGRDQPQHF.

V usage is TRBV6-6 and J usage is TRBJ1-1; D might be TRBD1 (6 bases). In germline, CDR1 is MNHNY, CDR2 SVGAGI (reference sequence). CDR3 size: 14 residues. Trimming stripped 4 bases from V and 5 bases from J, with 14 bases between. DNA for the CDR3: TGTGCCAGCAGTTTTCTACAGGGAGGGACTGAAGCTTTCTTT. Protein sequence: CASSFLQGGTEAFF.

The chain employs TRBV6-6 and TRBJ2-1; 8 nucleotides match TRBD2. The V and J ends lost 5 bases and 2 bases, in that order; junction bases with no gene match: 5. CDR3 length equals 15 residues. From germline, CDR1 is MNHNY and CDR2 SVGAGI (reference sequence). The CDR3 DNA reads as TGTGCCAGCAGTCAGCGGGAGCTAGCCTACAATGAGCAGTTCTTC. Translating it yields CASSQRELAYNEQFF.